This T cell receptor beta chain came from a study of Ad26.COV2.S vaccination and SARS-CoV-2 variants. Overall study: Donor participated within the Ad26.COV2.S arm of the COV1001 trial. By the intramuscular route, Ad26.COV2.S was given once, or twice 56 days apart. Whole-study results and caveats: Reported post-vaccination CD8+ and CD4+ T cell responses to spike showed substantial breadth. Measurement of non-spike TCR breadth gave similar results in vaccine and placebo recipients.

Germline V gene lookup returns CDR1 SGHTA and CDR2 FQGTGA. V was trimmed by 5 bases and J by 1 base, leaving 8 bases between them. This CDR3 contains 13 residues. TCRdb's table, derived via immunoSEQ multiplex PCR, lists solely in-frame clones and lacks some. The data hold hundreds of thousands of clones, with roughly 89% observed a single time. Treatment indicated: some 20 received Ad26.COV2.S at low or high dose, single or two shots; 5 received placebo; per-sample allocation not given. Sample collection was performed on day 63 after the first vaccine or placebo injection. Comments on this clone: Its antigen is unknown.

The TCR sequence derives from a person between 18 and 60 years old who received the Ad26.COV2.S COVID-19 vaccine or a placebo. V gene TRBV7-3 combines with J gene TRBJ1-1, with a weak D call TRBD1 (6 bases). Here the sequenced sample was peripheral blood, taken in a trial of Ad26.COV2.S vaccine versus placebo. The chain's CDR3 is CASSMTGNTEAFF. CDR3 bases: TGTGCCAGCAGCATGACAGGGAACACTGAAGCTTTCTTT.